This T cell receptor beta chain is drawn from a study of long-term antiretroviral therapy in people with HIV. Study outcomes and limitations: The blood, collected between 2004 and 2017, was possibly taken under older ART regimens.

Looked up from germline, CDR1 is SGHDT and CDR2 is YYEEEE. The CDR3 totals 15 residues. Trimming at V came to 3 bases and at J to 0 bases, leaving 2 bases not matched to a gene. The authors ran the immunoSEQ assay, v3.0, at survey level. This table comes from immunoSEQ multiplex PCR, and its TCRdb copy is limited to in-frame clones, with some not included. The sample includes roughly 33,000 clones, over 70% of them seen just once. Of note for this clone: Its antigen remains unidentified.

This sample comprised unsorted PBMCs, obtained 3.1 years after starting antiretroviral therapy. This chain connects TRBV5-6 to TRBJ1-3; 8 positions match TRBD1. This receptor was taken from a woman between 50 and 59 years old with HIV. The CDR3 nucleotides read TGTGCCAGCAGCTCCACAGGGGGCTCTGGAAACACCATATATTTT. The encoded protein is CASSSTGGSGNTIYF.